The count of the clone carrying this T cell receptor (beta chain) is one. The data were obtained in a study of T cell responses to AZD1222 COVID-19 vaccine. V was trimmed by 4 bases and J by 4 bases, leaving 10 bases between them. CDR3 length equals 13 residues. Germline V gene sequence: CDR1 LGHDT, CDR2 YNNKEL (reference sequence). Using immunoSEQ multiplex PCR, the repertoire was profiled, and TCRdb retains in-frame clones only, with some absent. The data hold about 150,000 clones, with 85% to 95% observed a single time. This TCR derives from an adult in good health. Specimen: peripheral blood, collected on day 0 of AZD1222 vaccination. V gene TRBV3-1 (or the pseudogene TRBV3-2) combines with J gene TRBJ2-5, with D perhaps TRBD1 or TRBD2 (5 bases each). CDR3 DNA sequence: TGTGCCAGCAGCCCCCGGGACGGAGAGACCCAGTACTTC. It codes for CASSPRDGETQYF.